Below, 28 T cell receptor beta chains from the same sample are listed, as sequenced in a study of control samples from healthy donors and cancer patients. Generated by immunoSEQ multiplex PCR, the TCRdb table keeps only in-frame clones and is missing some. Seen here are more than 15,000 clones, roughly 80% observed once, and the top ten hold around 30%. Sequencing was performed on PBMCs. The receptors come from a man at least 80 years old with head and neck cancer.

Note on this clone: Other DNA sequences in this specimen translate into the identical CDR3. V gene TRBV4-1 combines with J gene TRBJ1-6; D gene uncertain. The CDR3 has 16 amino acids. The V end lost 0 bases, the J end lost 6 bases, and 12 bases lay between the germline ends. CDR1 MGHRA and CDR2 YSYEKL come from the germline V gene. The CDR3 region is CASSQDGLGFNSPLHF. The CDR3 DNA reads as TGCGCCAGCAGCCAAGATGGGTTAGGTTTTAATTCACCCCTCCACTTT.

The chain uses TRBV6-5 and TRBJ1-4; unclear D gene. The length of the CDR3 is 14 residues. Trimming left V 6 bases short and J 3 bases short, with 11 bases between. In germline, CDR1 is MNHEY, CDR2 SVGAGI. CDR3 loop: CASRPRGANEKLFF. Written as DNA, the CDR3 is TGTGCCAGCAGGCCGCGGGGAGCTAATGAAAAACTGTTTTTT.

J is TRBJ2-5 and V is TRBV3-1 (or the pseudogene TRBV3-2); 13 positions match TRBD2. This CDR3 has 15 amino acids. With V trimmed by 3 bases and J by 3 bases, 1 base remained unmatched. Germline CDR1 LGHDT, CDR2 YNNKEL (reference sequence). The CDR3 region is CASSHGLAGEETQYF. In DNA, the CDR3 is TGTGCCAGCAGCCATGGACTAGCGGGGGAAGAGACCCAGTACTTC.

CDR3 sequence: CATSDPGLAGAQYF. The CDR3 bases are TGTGCCACCAGCGATCCTGGACTAGCGGGAGCGCAGTACTTC. This chain links TRBV24-1 with TRBJ2-5, with 13 bases lining up with TRBD2. Trimming at V came to 7 bases and at J to 11 bases, leaving 9 bases not matched to a gene. Germline CDR1 and CDR2: KGHDR and SFDVKD. The CDR3 loop spans 14 amino acids.

The chain uses TRBV24-1 and TRBJ2-3; D perhaps matches TRBD1 (6 bases). The CDR3 is made up of 15 amino acids. Germline V lookup: CDR1 KGHDR, CDR2 SFDVKD. V shed 3 bases and J shed 5 bases, with 14 bases lying between them. This CDR3 is CATSDPGQFGDTQYF. The CDR3 DNA follows: TGTGCCACCAGTGATCCCGGACAGTTTGGAGATACGCAGTATTTT.

The chain recombines TRBV7-9 with TRBJ2-1; D remains unclear. Trimming cost V 2 bases and J 9 bases, with 5 bases left between them. The CDR3 runs to 11 residues. Per germline, CDR1 SEHNR and CDR2 FQNEAQ (reference sequence). The DNA of the CDR3 is TGTGCCAGCAGCTTATATGGTGAGCAGTTCTTC. This codes for CASSLYGEQFF.

V and J are TRBV3-1 (or the pseudogene TRBV3-2) and TRBJ2-5, with D uncertain. Germline V lookup: CDR1 LGHDT, CDR2 YNNKEL (reference sequence). With 3 bases removed from V and 3 bases from J, the gap between germline ends came to 26 bases. CDR3 length: 19 amino acids. The CDR3 bases are TGTGCCAGCAGCCACCCCTCACGCACCCAGGACGTGGTAAAAGAGACCCAGTACTTC. This codes for CASSHPSRTQDVVKETQYF.

This chain links TRBV20-1 with TRBJ2-7; 9 bases line up with TRBD2. The CDR3 spans 14 residues. The ends lost 3 bases at V and 1 base at J; junction bases unmatched: 4. CDR1 and CDR2 from the germline V gene are DFQATT and SNEGSKA (reference sequence). In nucleotides, the CDR3 is TGCAGTGCTAGTATGCGGGAGGGATCCTACGAGCAGTACTTC. Translated: CSASMREGSYEQYF.

The chain uses TRBV29-1 and TRBJ2-7; 10 bases are shared with TRBD2. The CDR3 has 12 amino acids. V was pared by 7 bases and J by 7 bases, with 7 bases of the junction left unmatched. CDR1 is SQVTM and CDR2 is ANQGSEA in the germline V gene. CDR3 in amino acids: CSAVAGGGEQYF. DNA of the CDR3: TGCAGCGCCGTAGCGGGAGGAGGAGAGCAGTACTTC.

The chain recombines TRBV18 with TRBJ1-2; no clear D gene. The V end lost 3 bases, the J end lost 8 bases, and 13 bases lay between the germline ends. Germline V gives CDR1 KGHSH, CDR2 LQKENI. The length of the CDR3 is 13 residues. CDR3 sequence (DNA): TGTGCCAGCTCACCGTCACCGGCCCCGGGCTACACCTTC. Translating it yields CASSPSPAPGYTF. Complete variable domain (other parts from reference TRBV18 and TRBJ1-2): NAGVMQNPRHLVRRRGQEARLRCSPMKGHSHVYWYRQLPEEGLKFMVYLQKENIIDESGMPKERFSAEFPKEGPSILRIQQVVRGDSAAYFCASSPSPAPGYTFGSGTRLTVV.

This clone appeared a single time. The V and J genes are TRBV7-2 and TRBJ2-1; TRBD2 matches 7 bases. The CDR3 is 15 residues long. In germline, CDR1 is SGHTA, CDR2 FQGNSA. With V trimmed by 4 bases and J by 3 bases, 6 bases remained unmatched. This chain's CDR3 is CASSSLPGGYNEQFF. CDR3 DNA: TGTGCCAGCAGCTCTCTCCCGGGAGGCTACAATGAGCAGTTCTTC.

The chain couples TRBV19 to TRBJ2-1; 9 positions agree with TRBD1. CDR3 size: 16 residues. J gave up 1 base and V 6 bases, and 7 bases lay outside the gene matches. The germline CDR1 and CDR2 sequences are LNHDA and SQIVND (reference sequence). The CDR3 DNA follows: TGTGCCAGTAGCCGTGGGGGGACAGGGTCCTACAATGAGCAGTTCTTC. It specifies CASSRGGTGSYNEQFF.

The rearrangement uses TRBV10-1 and TRBJ1-1, with 8 bases lining up with TRBD1. The CDR3 is made up of 14 amino acids. CDR1 WNHNN and CDR2 SYGVQD come from the germline V gene (reference sequence). J was trimmed by 2 bases and V by 5 bases; bases with no gene match: 4. The CDR3 spells CASSHRGINTEAFF. The CDR3 DNA follows: TGCGCCAGCAGTCACAGGGGGATTAACACTGAAGCTTTCTTT.

The V call is TRBV19, the J call TRBJ1-5; 10 nucleotides agree with TRBD1. Germline V gives CDR1 LNHDA, CDR2 SQIVND (reference sequence). Germline trimming cut 4 bases from V and 6 bases from J; bases unmatched to any gene: 6. This CDR3 has 15 amino acids. The CDR3 loop is CASSTRTGGGQPQHF. In DNA, the CDR3 is TGTGCCAGTAGTACTCGGACAGGGGGGGGTCAGCCCCAGCATTTT.

The rearrangement uses TRBV9 and TRBJ2-5, with TRBD2 matching 9 bases. V trimming: 3 bases; J trimming: 4 bases; junction bases outside the gene matches: 10. This CDR3 region has 16 residues. From germline, CDR1 is SGDLS and CDR2 YYNGEE. This CDR3 reads CASSGGGGAFRETQYF. CDR3 DNA sequence: TGTGCCAGCAGCGGGGGCGGGGGGGCGTTCCGAGAGACCCAGTACTTC. The full variable domain, in which reference TRBV9 and TRBJ2-5 provide the parts outside the CDR3, is DSGVTQTPKHLITATGQRVTLRCSPRSGDLSVYWYQQSLDQGLQFLIQYYNGEERAKGNILERFSAQQFPDLHSELNLSSLELGDSALYFCASSGGGGAFRETQYFGPGTRLLVL.

The chain recombines TRBV2 with TRBJ1-1; 7 bases line up with TRBD1. CDR1 and CDR2 from the germline V gene are SNHLY and FYNNEI. The CDR3 has 14 residues. After removal of 4 bases from V and 4 bases from J, the junction contained 6 bases not matched to a gene. CDR3 DNA: TGTGCCAGCAGTGCGATTAACAGGGGCACTGAAGCTTTCTTT. Translated: CASSAINRGTEAFF.

This clone appeared a few times. The V call is TRBV6-5, the J call TRBJ1-1, with D perhaps matching TRBD1 (5 bases). V lost 1 base and J lost 0, with 9 bases in between. The CDR3 runs 15 residues. Germline V lookup: CDR1 MNHEY, CDR2 SVGAGI. CDR3 amino acids: CASSYFRVLNTEAFF. Written as DNA, the CDR3 is TGTGCCAGCAGTTACTTCAGGGTGTTGAACACTGAAGCTTTCTTT.

The chain couples TRBV30 to TRBJ2-5, with 10 bases lining up with TRBD1. Germline V CDR1 and CDR2: GTSNPN, SVGIG (reference sequence). CDR3 size: 13 residues. V gave up 1 base and J gave up 5 bases; unmatched junction bases: 1. The CDR3 protein is CAWSGQGAETQYF. The CDR3 DNA is TGTGCCTGGAGTGGACAGGGGGCGGAGACCCAGTACTTC.

This clone was seen just once. CDR3 DNA sequence: TGTGCCAGCAGCTTAGGATTTACTAACTATGGCTACACCTTC. It specifies CASSLGFTNYGYTF. The chain links TRBV7-9 to TRBJ1-2; D is ambiguous. V lost 1 base and J lost 0, with 6 bases in between. Germline CDR1 is SEHNR and CDR2 is FQNEAQ (reference sequence). There are 14 residues in the CDR3. Full variable domain (missing parts from reference TRBV7-9 and TRBJ1-2): DTGVSQNPRHKITKRGQNVTFRCDPISEHNRLYWYRQTLGQGPEFLTYFQNEAQLEKSRLLSDRFSAERPKGSFSTLEIQRTEQGDSAMYLCASSLGFTNYGYTFGSGTRLTVV.

This clone appeared a single time. This rearrangement joins TRBV5-4 to TRBJ2-7; 14 positions agree with TRBD2. J lost 6 bases, V lost 4 bases, and 3 bases had no gene match. Germline assignment: CDR1 SGHNT and CDR2 YYREEE (reference sequence). The CDR3 is made up of 14 amino acids. The CDR3 is CASSPGLAGVEQYF. The CDR3, as DNA: TGTGCCAGCAGCCCGGGACTAGCGGGAGTCGAGCAGTACTTC.

In its sample, this clone was seen a few times. This chain joins TRBV5-1 and TRBJ1-2; tentatively, D is TRBD1 (6 bases). V gave up 1 base and J gave up 8 bases, with 18 bases separating them. The CDR3 runs 15 residues. Germline V gene data show CDR1 as SGHRS and CDR2 as YFSETQ. The chain's CDR3 is CASSLTLDSPLGYTF. The CDR3 DNA sequence: TGCGCCAGCAGCTTGACGCTGGACAGTCCCTTAGGCTACACCTTC. The full variable domain, its missing parts supplied by reference TRBV5-1 and TRBJ1-2, is KAGVTQTPRYLIKTRGQQVTLSCSPISGHRSVSWYQQTPGQGLQFLFEYFSETQRNKGNFPGRFSGRQFSNSRSEMNVSTLELGDSALYLCASSLTLDSPLGYTFGSGTRLTVV.

The genes are TRBV21-1 and TRBJ1-1; the table's D gene call, TRBD1, was not cross checked with the DNA. TRBV21-1 is classified as a pseudogene. The CDR3 has 14 amino acids. The CDR3 region has the DNA TGTGCCAGCAGCTCACGAGAGGGGGACACTGAAGCTTTCTTT. It specifies CASSSREGDTEAFF.

The chain has TRBV4-1 and TRBJ1-6; D unclear. The germline gives CDR1 MGHRA, CDR2 YSYEKL. V lost 1 base, J lost 8 bases, and 12 bases lay in between. This CDR3 is 15 amino acids long. The CDR3 loop is CASSQVAWNHSPLHF. CDR3 nucleotide sequence: TGCGCCAGCAGCCAAGTGGCGTGGAATCATTCACCCCTCCACTTT.

DNA of the CDR3: TGTGCCAGCAGCTTAGACTCCGGGGCCACAAATCAGCCCCAGCATTTT. Translation: CASSLDSGATNQPQHF. The V call is TRBV7-2, the J call TRBJ1-5, with D maybe TRBD1 (5 bases). There are 16 residues in the CDR3. Trimming shortened V by 1 base and J by 4 bases, and 14 bases separated the two germline ends. CDR1 SGHTA and CDR2 FQGNSA come from the germline V gene.

The chain carries TRBV6-5 and TRBJ1-2; D is possibly TRBD1 (6 bases). Trimming stripped 5 bases from V and 4 bases from J, with 14 bases between. The CDR3 runs 14 residues. In germline, CDR1 is MNHEY, CDR2 SVGAGI. The CDR3 loop reads CASSPRQVPYGYTF. CDR3 coding DNA: TGTGCCAGCAGTCCTCGACAGGTTCCCTATGGCTACACCTTC.

CDR3 protein: CASRGSKYEQYF. CDR3 DNA sequence: TGTGCCAGCCGGGGGTCCAAGTACGAGCAGTACTTC. The rearrangement uses TRBV2 and TRBJ2-7; the D gene is possibly TRBD2 (6 bases). CDR1 is SNHLY and CDR2 is FYNNEI in the germline V gene. This CDR3 comprises 12 residues. Trimming shortened V by 8 bases and J by 4 bases, and 12 bases separated the two germline ends.

V usage is TRBV12-5 and J usage is TRBJ2-3; TRBD2 might be the D (5 bases). Germline CDR1 and CDR2: LGHNT and FRNRAP. V lost 0 bases and J 0 bases, leaving 25 bases between the germline ends. The CDR3 is 21 residues long. As DNA, the CDR3 is TGTGCTAGTGGTTTGGTAGGGTTGATAGCGAATACCCCCGGGAGCACAGATACGCAGTATTTT. It translates to CASGLVGLIANTPGSTDTQYF.

A note on this clone: Other DNA sequences of this sample code for an identical CDR3. The rearrangement uses TRBV27 and TRBJ1-2; D call uncertain. CDR1 and CDR2 from the germline V gene are MNHEY and SMNVEV (reference sequence). The germline V and J ends were trimmed by 10 bases and 4 bases, with 28 bases remaining between them. The CDR3 sequence is 17 residues long. The CDR3 DNA sequence: TGTGCCACAGCAGCCAATTTCGGACGGAGACTCTTCTATGGCTACACCTTC. Encoded protein: CATAANFGRRLFYGYTF.